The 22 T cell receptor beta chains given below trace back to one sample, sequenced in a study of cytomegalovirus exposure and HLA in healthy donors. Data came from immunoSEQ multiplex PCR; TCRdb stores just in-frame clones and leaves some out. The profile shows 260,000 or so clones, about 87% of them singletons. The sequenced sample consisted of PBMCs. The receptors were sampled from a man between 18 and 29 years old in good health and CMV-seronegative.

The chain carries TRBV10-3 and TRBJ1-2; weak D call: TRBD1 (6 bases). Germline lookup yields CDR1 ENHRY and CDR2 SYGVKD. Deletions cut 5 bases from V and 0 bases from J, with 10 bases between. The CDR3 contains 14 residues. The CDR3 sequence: CAISSGVANYGYTF. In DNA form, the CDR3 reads TGTGCCATCAGTTCAGGGGTAGCTAACTATGGCTACACCTTC.

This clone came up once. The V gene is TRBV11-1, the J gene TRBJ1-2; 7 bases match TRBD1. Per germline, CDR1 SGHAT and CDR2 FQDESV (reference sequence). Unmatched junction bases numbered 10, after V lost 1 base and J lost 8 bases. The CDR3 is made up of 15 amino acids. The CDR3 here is CASSLGCRGTGGYTF. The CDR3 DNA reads TGTGCCAGCAGCTTAGGTTGCAGGGGGACCGGCGGCTACACCTTC. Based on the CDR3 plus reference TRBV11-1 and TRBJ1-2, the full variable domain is EAEVAQSPRYKITEKSQAVAFWCDPISGHATLYWYRQILGQGPELLVQFQDESVVDDSQLPKDRFSAERLKGVDSTLKIQPAELGDSAMYLCASSLGCRGTGGYTFGSGTRLTVV.

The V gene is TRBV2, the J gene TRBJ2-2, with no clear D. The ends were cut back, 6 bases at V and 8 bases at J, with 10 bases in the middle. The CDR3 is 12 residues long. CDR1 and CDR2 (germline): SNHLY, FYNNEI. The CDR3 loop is CASRTHRGELFF. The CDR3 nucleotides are TGTGCCAGCAGAACCCACCGGGGGGAGCTGTTTTTT.

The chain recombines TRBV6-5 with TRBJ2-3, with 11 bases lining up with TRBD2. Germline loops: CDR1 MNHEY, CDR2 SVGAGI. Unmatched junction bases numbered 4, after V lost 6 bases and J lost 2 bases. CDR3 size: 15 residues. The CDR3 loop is CASSPLAGDTDTQYF. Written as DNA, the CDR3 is TGTGCCAGCAGCCCACTAGCGGGGGACACAGATACGCAGTATTTT.

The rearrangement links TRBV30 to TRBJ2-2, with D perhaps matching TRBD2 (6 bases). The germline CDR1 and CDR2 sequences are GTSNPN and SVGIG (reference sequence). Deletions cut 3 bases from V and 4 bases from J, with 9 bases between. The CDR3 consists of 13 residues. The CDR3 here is CAWRGLGTGELFF. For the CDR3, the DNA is TGTGCCTGGAGGGGACTGGGCACCGGGGAGCTGTTTTTT.

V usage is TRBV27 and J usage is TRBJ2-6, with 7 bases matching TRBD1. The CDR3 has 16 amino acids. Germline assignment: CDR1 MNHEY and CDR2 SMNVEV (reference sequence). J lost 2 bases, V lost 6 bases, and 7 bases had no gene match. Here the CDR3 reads CASRQMTGPGANVLTF. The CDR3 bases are TGTGCCAGCAGGCAGATGACAGGGCCTGGGGCCAACGTCCTGACTTTC.

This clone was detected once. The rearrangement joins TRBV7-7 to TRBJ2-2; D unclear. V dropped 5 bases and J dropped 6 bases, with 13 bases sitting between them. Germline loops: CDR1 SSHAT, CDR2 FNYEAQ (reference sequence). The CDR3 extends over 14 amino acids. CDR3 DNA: TGTGCCAGCAGCCTCGGTACTGCGGCCGGGGAGCTGTTTTTT. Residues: CASSLGTAAGELFF.

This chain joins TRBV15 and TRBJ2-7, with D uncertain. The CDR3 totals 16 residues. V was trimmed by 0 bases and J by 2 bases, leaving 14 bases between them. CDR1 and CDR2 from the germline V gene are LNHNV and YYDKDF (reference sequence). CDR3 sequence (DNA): TGTGCCACCAGCAGAGATGCCGGGTCCCGAGCCTACGAGCAGTACTTC. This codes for CATSRDAGSRAYEQYF.

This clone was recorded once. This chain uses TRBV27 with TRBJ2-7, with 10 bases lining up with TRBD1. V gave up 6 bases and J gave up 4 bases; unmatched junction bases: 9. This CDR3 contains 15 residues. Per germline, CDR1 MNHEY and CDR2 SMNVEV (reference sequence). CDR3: CASSPPGTGVYEQYF. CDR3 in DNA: TGTGCCAGCAGCCCCCCCGGGACAGGGGTATACGAGCAGTACTTC.

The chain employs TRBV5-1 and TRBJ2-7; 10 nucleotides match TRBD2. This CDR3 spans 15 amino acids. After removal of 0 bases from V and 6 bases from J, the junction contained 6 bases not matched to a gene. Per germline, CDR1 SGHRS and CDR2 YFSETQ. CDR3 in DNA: TGCGCCAGCAGCTTGGGAGCGGGAGGGACGGCCGAGCAGTACTTC. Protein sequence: CASSLGAGGTAEQYF. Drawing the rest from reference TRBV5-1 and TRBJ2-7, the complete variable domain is KAGVTQTPRYLIKTRGQQVTLSCSPISGHRSVSWYQQTPGQGLQFLFEYFSETQRNKGNFPGRFSGRQFSNSRSEMNVSTLELGDSALYLCASSLGAGGTAEQYFGPGTRLTVT.

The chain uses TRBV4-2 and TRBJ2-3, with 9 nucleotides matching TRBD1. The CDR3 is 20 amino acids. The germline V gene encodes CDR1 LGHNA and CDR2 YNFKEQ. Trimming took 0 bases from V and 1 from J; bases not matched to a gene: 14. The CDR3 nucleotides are TGTGCCAGCAGCCAAGATAACTTCCGGGACAGGGAGTTGGGCACAGATACGCAGTATTTT. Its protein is CASSQDNFRDRELGTDTQYF.

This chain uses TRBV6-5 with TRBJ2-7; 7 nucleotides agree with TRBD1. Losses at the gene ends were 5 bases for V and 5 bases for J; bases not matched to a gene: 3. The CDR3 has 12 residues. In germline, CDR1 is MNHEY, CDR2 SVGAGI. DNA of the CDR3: TGTGCCAGCAGTGACAGGGTGAACGAGCAGTACTTC. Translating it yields CASSDRVNEQYF.

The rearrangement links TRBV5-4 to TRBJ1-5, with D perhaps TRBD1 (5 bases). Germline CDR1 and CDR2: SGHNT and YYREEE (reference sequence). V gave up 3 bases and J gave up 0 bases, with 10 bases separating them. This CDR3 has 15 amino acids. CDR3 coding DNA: TGTGCCAGCAGCTCGACAGATTATAGCAATCAGCCCCAGCATTTT. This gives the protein CASSSTDYSNQPQHF.

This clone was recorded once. The CDR3, as DNA: TGTGCCAGCAGTTTTGGGCTAGCGGGAAACCCCTCCTACAATGAGCAGTTCTTC. This gives the protein CASSFGLAGNPSYNEQFF. V gene TRBV28 combines with J gene TRBJ2-1; 9 bases map to TRBD2. After removal of 3 bases from V and 0 bases from J, the junction contained 9 bases not matched to a gene. This CDR3 has 18 amino acids. From germline, CDR1 is MDHEN and CDR2 SYDVKM.

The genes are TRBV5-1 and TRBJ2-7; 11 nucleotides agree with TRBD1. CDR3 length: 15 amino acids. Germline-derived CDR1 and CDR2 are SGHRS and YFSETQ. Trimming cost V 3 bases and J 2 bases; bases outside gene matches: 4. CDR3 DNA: TGCGCCAGCAGCTCGGGACAGGGGGGACCCTACGAGCAGTACTTC. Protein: CASSSGQGGPYEQYF.

The CDR3 here is CATSDRGFSNEKLFF. In nucleotides, the CDR3 is TGTGCCACCTCGGACAGGGGGTTTTCTAATGAAAAACTGTTTTTT. The chain recombines TRBV27 with TRBJ1-4; 10 nucleotides match TRBD1. The CDR3 runs 15 residues. CDR1 MNHEY and CDR2 SMNVEV come from the germline V gene (reference sequence). V lost 10 bases to trimming and J lost 3 bases; unmatched junction nucleotides: 8.

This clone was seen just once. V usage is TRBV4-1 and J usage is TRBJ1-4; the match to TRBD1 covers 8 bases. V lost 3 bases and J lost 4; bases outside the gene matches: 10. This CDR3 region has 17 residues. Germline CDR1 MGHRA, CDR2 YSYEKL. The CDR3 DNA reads TGCGCCAGCAGCCATGGACAGGGCCAACTGTATAATGAAAAACTGTTTTTT. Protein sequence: CASSHGQGQLYNEKLFF.

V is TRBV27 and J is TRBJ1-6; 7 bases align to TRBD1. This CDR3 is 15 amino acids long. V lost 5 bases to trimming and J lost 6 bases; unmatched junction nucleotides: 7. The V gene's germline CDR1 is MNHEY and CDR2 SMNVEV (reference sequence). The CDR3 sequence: CASSAGTALNSPLHF. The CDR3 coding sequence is TGTGCCAGCAGTGCCGGGACAGCTCTTAATTCACCCCTCCACTTT.

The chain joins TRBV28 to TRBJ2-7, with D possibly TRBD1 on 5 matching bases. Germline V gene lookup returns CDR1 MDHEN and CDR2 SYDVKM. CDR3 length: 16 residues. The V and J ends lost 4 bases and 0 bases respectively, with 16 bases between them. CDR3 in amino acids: CASSYPRQGGSYEQYF. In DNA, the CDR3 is TGTGCCAGCAGTTACCCCCGGCAGGGTGGCTCCTACGAGCAGTACTTC.

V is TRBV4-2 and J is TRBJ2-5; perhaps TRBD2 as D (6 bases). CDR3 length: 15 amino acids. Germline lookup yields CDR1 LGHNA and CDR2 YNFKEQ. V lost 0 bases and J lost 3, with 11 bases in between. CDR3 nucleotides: TGTGCCAGCAGCCAAGATTACAGACTAGAAGAGACCCAGTACTTC. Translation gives CASSQDYRLEETQYF.

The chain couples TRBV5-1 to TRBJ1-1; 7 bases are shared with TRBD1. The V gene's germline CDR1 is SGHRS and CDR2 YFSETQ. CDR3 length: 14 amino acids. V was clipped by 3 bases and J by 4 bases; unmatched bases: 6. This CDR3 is CASSSYGTVTEAFF. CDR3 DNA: TGCGCCAGCAGCTCATACGGGACAGTCACTGAAGCTTTCTTT.

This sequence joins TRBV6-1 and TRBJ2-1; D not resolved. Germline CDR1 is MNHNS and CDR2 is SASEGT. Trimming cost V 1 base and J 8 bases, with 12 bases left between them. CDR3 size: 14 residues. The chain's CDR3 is CASSEDFGGYEQFF. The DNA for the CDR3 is TGTGCCAGCAGTGAAGACTTCGGCGGATATGAGCAGTTCTTC.